This T cell receptor (beta chain) was identified during a study of blood T cell repertoires in COVID-19. Study in general: The study drew acute and convalescent COVID-19 samples from the United States, Italy and Spain. Nucleic acid was either cDNA or gDNA, and it came from T cells, B-cell-depleted T cells, or PBMCs.

Per germline, CDR1 MNHEY and CDR2 SVGEGT. CDR3 length: 15 residues. V was pared by 7 bases and J by 2 bases, with 18 bases between. As handled by the study authors: How many nucleated cells were present was estimated from reference gene primer amplification. Using immunoSEQ multiplex PCR, the repertoire was profiled, and TCRdb retains in-frame clones only, with some absent. V, J and clone size derive from that table, while D and trimming were established from the DNA sequence. The data show about 78,000 clones, around 86% seen once. This clone was counted a few times. Sequenced: peripheral blood. J is TRBJ2-7 and V is TRBV6-2 or TRBV6-3; a weak D match, TRBD1 (6 bases). This TCR was sampled from a woman between 55 and 75 years old with acute or convalescent COVID-19. DNA of the CDR3: TGTGCCAGCACCCCTGATCGGGCAGGGGCCTACGAGCAGTACTTC. It is translated as CASTPDRAGAYEQYF.